This passage covers 22 T cell receptor beta chains from one sample sequenced in a study of T-cell memory formation after mild COVID-19. Using its own MiXCR run on the 5' RACE reads, TCRdb lists one record per CDR3 protein. The table records about 88,000 distinct CDR3 sequences, around a quarter of them present only once. The source material was PBMCs or a T cell subset sorted from them (not recorded which). These receptors all stem from a man aged 18-30 years who had mild COVID-19 (a few samples of this study predate the infection). Cell type and time point are not known.

This clonotype has just a few counts. This sequence joins TRBV4-3 and TRBJ2-3, with 7 bases lining up with TRBD2. Germline assignment: CDR1 LGHNA and CDR2 YSLEER. This CDR3 spans 16 amino acids. V lost 4 bases, J lost 6 bases, and 13 bases stayed unmatched. CDR3 in amino acids: CASSPRLHFGRDTQYF. Written as DNA, the CDR3 is TGCGCCAGCAGCCCTAGACTTCATTTCGGGAGGGATACGCAGTATTTT.

This clonotype has more than one count but fewer than ten. This chain uses TRBV9 with TRBJ2-3, with a possible D match to TRBD1 (5 bases). V lost 0 bases to trimming and J lost 8 bases, with 7 bases between them. The CDR3 is made up of 12 amino acids. Germline values: CDR1 SGDLS, CDR2 YYNGEE. CDR3 in amino acids: CASSVAGSTQYF. DNA for the CDR3: TGTGCCAGCAGCGTAGCAGGGTCTACGCAGTATTTT. Full variable domain (missing parts from reference TRBV9 and TRBJ2-3): DSGVTQTPKHLITATGQRVTLRCSPRSGDLSVYWYQQSLDQGLQFLIQYYNGEERAKGNILERFSAQQFPDLHSELNLSSLELGDSALYFCASSVAGSTQYFGPGTRLTVL.

The chain couples TRBV4-3 to TRBJ1-1; D call uncertain. V lost 6 bases and J lost 1, with 9 bases in between. Per the germline V gene, CDR1 is LGHNA and CDR2 is YSLEER. The CDR3 is 13 residues long. The CDR3 DNA reads TGCGCCAGCAGAGACACCAGGAACACTGAAGCTTTCTTT. Translated, it gives CASRDTRNTEAFF.

This clonotype occurred a few times. The chain couples TRBV29-1 to TRBJ2-4, with no clear D. This CDR3 spans 15 amino acids. V was pared by 4 bases and J by 0 bases, with 13 bases between. Per germline, CDR1 SQVTM and CDR2 ANQGSEA. In DNA form, the CDR3 reads TGCAGCGTTGCTGGAGAAGAACTAGCCAAAAACATTCAGTACTTC. Amino acids: CSVAGEELAKNIQYF.

This clonotype was detected a few times. V is TRBV7-8 and J is TRBJ2-7; D remains unclear. In germline, CDR1 is SGHVS, CDR2 FQNEAQ. The CDR3 has 13 residues. Deletions cut 0 bases from V and 5 bases from J, with 8 bases between. CDR3 amino acids: CASSLAIGNEQYF. In nucleotides, the CDR3 is TGTGCCAGCAGCTTAGCCATAGGGAACGAGCAGTACTTC.

This clonotype was seen many times. The rearrangement links TRBV4-2 to TRBJ2-2; no clear D gene. The CDR3 extends over 17 amino acids. CDR1 LGHNA and CDR2 YNFKEQ come from the germline V gene. V lost 3 bases to trimming and J lost 4 bases, with 18 bases between them. The CDR3 spells CASSHSPWVSPTGELFF. The CDR3 DNA reads TGTGCCAGCAGCCATTCGCCGTGGGTCTCCCCCACCGGGGAGCTGTTTTTT.

The V call is TRBV4-3, the J call TRBJ1-3; perhaps TRBD1 as D (6 bases). The CDR3 consists of 15 residues. The V gene's germline CDR1 is LGHNA and CDR2 YSLEER. Trimming cost V 1 base and J 3 bases, with 10 bases left between them. This CDR3 is CASSQAQGGGNTIYF. The CDR3 DNA follows: TGCGCCAGCAGCCAAGCACAGGGAGGTGGAAACACCATATATTTT.

The CDR3 region has the DNA TGTGCCAGCAGTGATATCAGGGGGACTGAAGCTTTCTTT. It translates to CASSDIRGTEAFF. The chain uses TRBV6-1 and TRBJ1-1; 7 positions match TRBD1. The CDR3 is 13 residues long. Germline V gene sequence: CDR1 MNHNS, CDR2 SASEGT. The V gene end was trimmed by 3 bases and the J gene end by 5 bases; junction bases not matched to a gene: 3.

A few counts support this clonotype. V and J are TRBV27 and TRBJ1-2; 10 bases agree with TRBD1. The CDR3 covers 13 residues. Germline loops: CDR1 MNHEY, CDR2 SMNVEV (reference sequence). With V trimmed by 10 bases and J by 3 bases, 5 bases remained unmatched. Written as DNA, the CDR3 is TGTGCCACTACAGGACAGGGGGACTATGGCTACACCTTC. This gives the protein CATTGQGDYGYTF.

This clonotype turned up a few times. V gene TRBV24-1 combines with J gene TRBJ2-1, with 8 bases lining up with TRBD2. Germline values: CDR1 KGHDR, CDR2 SFDVKD. After removal of 6 bases from V and 5 bases from J, the junction contained 5 bases not matched to a gene. The CDR3 totals 14 residues. CDR3 in amino acids: CATSSGGPHNEQFF. The CDR3 nucleotides are TGTGCCACCAGTTCGGGGGGGCCCCACAATGAGCAGTTCTTC.

The sample holds a few counts of this clonotype. This sequence joins TRBV11-1 and TRBJ2-7; D could derive from TRBD1 or TRBD2 (5 bases each). The CDR3 totals 14 residues. V was cut by 4 bases and J by 3 bases, with 13 bases left in between. Germline CDR1 reads SGHAT; CDR2 reads FQDESV (reference sequence). The CDR3 DNA follows: TGTGCCAGCAGCTCCCGGGACGGCGGCTACGAGCAGTACTTC. Protein: CASSSRDGGYEQYF.

The table lists this clonotype with many counts. V is TRBV11-2 and J is TRBJ1-1; D ambiguous. Trimming left V 0 bases short and J 10 bases short, with 12 bases between. The germline CDR1 and CDR2 sequences are SGHAT and FQNNGV. CDR3 length: 13 residues. For the CDR3, the DNA is TGTGCCAGCAGCTTAGATGTCGGGCGCGGAGCTTTCTTT. Translation: CASSLDVGRGAFF.

The chain is built from TRBV6-5 and TRBJ1-5; D uncertain. This CDR3 has 11 amino acids. The V end lost 4 bases, the J end lost 12 bases, and 10 bases lay between the germline ends. CDR1 and CDR2 from the germline V gene are MNHEY and SVGAGI. CDR3 DNA: TGTGCCAGCAGTTCCGGGATTTTCCAGCATTTT. Translation: CASSSGIFQHF.

DNA for the CDR3: TGTGCCAGCAGCCAAGAGATTGTGAGAACTGAAGCTTTCTTT. Amino acids: CASSQEIVRTEAFF. This sequence joins TRBV4-2 and TRBJ1-1, with unresolved D. Germline V gene sequence: CDR1 LGHNA, CDR2 YNFKEQ. Trimming pared 0 bases from V and 5 bases from J, leaving 10 bases between. CDR3 length: 14 residues.

This clonotype occurred a few times. The rearrangement joins TRBV5-1 to TRBJ2-7, with D unresolved. Per the germline V gene, CDR1 is SGHRS and CDR2 is YFSETQ. The CDR3 is made up of 13 amino acids. The V gene lost 0 bases and the J gene lost 3 bases, with 7 bases spanning the gap. CDR3 nucleotide sequence: TGCGCCAGCAGCTTGGAACCGTACTACGAGCAGTACGTC. Its translation is CASSLEPYYEQYV.

This clonotype was found a few times. This chain links TRBV20-1 with TRBJ2-5; weak D call: TRBD1 (6 bases). Germline CDR1 DFQATT, CDR2 SNEGSKA (reference sequence). The CDR3 consists of 15 residues. Trimming removed 3 bases at V and 7 bases at J, with 21 bases between. Here the CDR3 DNA reads TGCAGTGCTAGTCCCTTCCAACAGGGTGGGAGGACCCAGTACTTC. This gives the protein CSASPFQQGGRTQYF.

This clonotype showed up just a few times. The V and J genes are TRBV7-2 and TRBJ2-1, with 10 bases that match TRBD2. The ends lost 2 bases at V and 5 bases at J; junction bases unmatched: 12. This CDR3 comprises 18 residues. CDR1 and CDR2 (germline): SGHTA, FQGNSA. The CDR3 coding sequence is TGTGCCAGCAGCTTAAGGCCTAGCGGGGGCACCCAGGACAATGAGCAGTTCTTC. Its translation is CASSLRPSGGTQDNEQFF.

This clonotype has a handful of counts. The chain joins TRBV7-2 to TRBJ2-7; TRBD1 agrees at 9 bases. The V and J ends lost 0 bases and 2 bases, in that order; junction bases with no gene match: 5. In germline, CDR1 is SGHTA, CDR2 FQGNSA. The CDR3 has 16 residues. Written as DNA, the CDR3 is TGTGCCAGCAGCTTAGCTCCGGGACAGGGCCCCTACGAGCAGTACTTC. Its protein product is CASSLAPGQGPYEQYF.

The J gene is TRBJ2-1, the V gene TRBV7-8; the match to TRBD2 covers 11 bases. Germline V gives CDR1 SGHVS, CDR2 FQNEAQ. J gave up 1 base and V 1 base, and 0 bases lay outside the gene matches. The CDR3 runs to 16 residues. CDR3 nucleotide sequence: TGTGCCAGCAGCTTAGTAGCGGGGGGGTCCTACAATGAGCAGTTCTTC. Protein product: CASSLVAGGSYNEQFF.

The chain employs TRBV2 and TRBJ2-7; 10 nucleotides match TRBD2. The junction had 9 bases not matched to a gene; V was cut back by 8 bases and J by 5 bases. From germline, CDR1 is SNHLY and CDR2 FYNNEI. CDR3 length: 14 residues. Here the CDR3 reads CASCLSGGNNEQYF. As DNA, the CDR3 is TGTGCCAGCTGTCTTAGCGGGGGGAATAACGAGCAGTACTTC.

The chain couples TRBV3-1 to TRBJ2-3; 14 bases align to TRBD2. Germline loops: CDR1 LGHDT, CDR2 YNNKEL (reference sequence). This CDR3 region has 18 residues. V was pared by 0 bases and J by 7 bases, with 9 bases of the junction left unmatched. As DNA, the CDR3 is TGTGCCAGCAGCCAAGAGACTAGCGGGGGGGCTGGAGTATATACGCAGTATTTT. As protein: CASSQETSGGAGVYTQYF.

The chain is built from TRBV7-8 and TRBJ2-7; D could derive from TRBD1 or TRBD2 (5 bases each). Trimming removed 1 base at V and 5 bases at J, with 15 bases between. CDR3 length: 15 residues. Germline V gene data show CDR1 as SGHVS and CDR2 as FQNEAQ. CDR3 loop: CASSLGPGPKDEQYF. DNA of the CDR3: TGTGCCAGCAGCTTAGGTCCGGGGCCGAAGGACGAGCAGTACTTC.